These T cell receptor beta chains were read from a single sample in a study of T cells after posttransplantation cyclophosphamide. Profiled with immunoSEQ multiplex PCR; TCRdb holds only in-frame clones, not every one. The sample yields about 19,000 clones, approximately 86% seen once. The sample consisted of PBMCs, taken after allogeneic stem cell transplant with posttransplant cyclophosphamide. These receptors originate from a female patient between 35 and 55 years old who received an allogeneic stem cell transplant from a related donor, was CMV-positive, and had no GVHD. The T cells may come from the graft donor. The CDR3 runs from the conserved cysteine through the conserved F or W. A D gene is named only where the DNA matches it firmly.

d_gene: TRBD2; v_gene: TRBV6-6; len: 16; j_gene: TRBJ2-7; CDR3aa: CASIPVVGTSSYEQYF
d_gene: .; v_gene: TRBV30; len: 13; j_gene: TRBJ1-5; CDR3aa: CAWSVQGGQPQHF
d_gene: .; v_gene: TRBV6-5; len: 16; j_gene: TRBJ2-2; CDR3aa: CASSYGLAGNTGELFF
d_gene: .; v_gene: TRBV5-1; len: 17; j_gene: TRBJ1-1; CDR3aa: CASSPGTYPRWGTEAFF
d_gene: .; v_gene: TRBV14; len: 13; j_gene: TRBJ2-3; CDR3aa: CASSQDLLDTQYF
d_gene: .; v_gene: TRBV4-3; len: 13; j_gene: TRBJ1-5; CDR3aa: CASSQVYNQPQHF
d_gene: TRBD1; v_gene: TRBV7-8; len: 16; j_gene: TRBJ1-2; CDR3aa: CASSLERQGPNYGYTF
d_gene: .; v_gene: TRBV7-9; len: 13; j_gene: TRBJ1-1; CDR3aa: CASSSPPGREAFF
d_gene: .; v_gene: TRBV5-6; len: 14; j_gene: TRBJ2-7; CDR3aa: CASTRGKSSYEQYF
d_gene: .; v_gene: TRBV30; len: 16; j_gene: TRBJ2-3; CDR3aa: CAWTNGPAGRTDTQYF
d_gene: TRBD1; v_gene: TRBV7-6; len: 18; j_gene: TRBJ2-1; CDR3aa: CASSIRDRGRVVGNEQFF
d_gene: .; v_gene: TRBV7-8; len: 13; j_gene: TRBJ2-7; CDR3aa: CASSASGVGEQYF
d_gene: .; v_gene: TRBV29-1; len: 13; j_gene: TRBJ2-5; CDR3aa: CSVEPRLLKTQYF
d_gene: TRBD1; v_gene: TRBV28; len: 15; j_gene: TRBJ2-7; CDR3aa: CASSSTGTADYEQYF
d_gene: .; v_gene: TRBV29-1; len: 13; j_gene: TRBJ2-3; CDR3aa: CSVEGQSTDTQYF
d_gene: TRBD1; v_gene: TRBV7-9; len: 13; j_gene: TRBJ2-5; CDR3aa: CASSSGGWETQYF
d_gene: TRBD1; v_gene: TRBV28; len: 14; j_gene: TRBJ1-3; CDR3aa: CASSLTGAGNTIYF
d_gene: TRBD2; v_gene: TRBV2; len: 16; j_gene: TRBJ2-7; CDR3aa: CASSGTRTSGFWEQYF
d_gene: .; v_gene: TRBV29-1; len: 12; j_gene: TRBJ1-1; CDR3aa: CSVATQGSEAFF
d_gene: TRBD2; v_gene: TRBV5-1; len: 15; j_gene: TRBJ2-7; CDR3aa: CASSPGLADSREQYF
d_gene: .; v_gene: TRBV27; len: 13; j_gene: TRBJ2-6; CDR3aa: CASSLSGANVLTF
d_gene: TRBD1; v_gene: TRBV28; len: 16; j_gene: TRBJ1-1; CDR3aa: CASSLSGQAQNTEAFF